Given below is one TCR beta chain in context. The data originate from a study of blood T cell repertoires in COVID-19. Sequencing was performed with immunoSEQ multiplex PCR; in TCRdb, only in-frame clones are kept and a portion is missing. The table records under 200,000 clones, around 86% of them present only once. The sequence was collected from a man between 35 and 55 years old with acute COVID-19. Specimen: PBMCs or T cells enriched from blood (not recorded which).

The CDR3, as DNA: TGCAGCGTTGGGTGGCAGGGGGCGGATTACACCGGGGAGCTGTTTTTT. Translation gives CSVGWQGADYTGELFF. The rearrangement links TRBV29-1 to TRBJ2-2; 8 nucleotides align to TRBD1. V was clipped by 4 bases and J by 3 bases; unmatched bases: 10. The germline CDR1 and CDR2 sequences are SQVTM and ANQGSEA. The CDR3 runs 16 residues.